These 24 T cell receptor beta chains were sequenced from one sample in a study of T cells in Graves' hyperthyroidism and ophthalmopathy. TCR beta CDR3 regions were amplified from RNA transcripts. TCR CDR3 regions were first amplified by RT-PCR with HTBI primers. Each CDR3 protein gets one entry after TCRdb re-called the multiplex PCR reads with MiXCR. This sample carries 300,000 to 450,000 distinct CDR3 sequences, about 15% of them seen once, and the ten largest clones take more than 9.5%. Sample: blood. Every receptor here comes from a woman aged 60-75 years with Graves' hyperthyroidism.

This clonotype came up many times. The rearrangement joins TRBV24-1 to TRBJ1-5; D perhaps matches TRBD1 (5 bases). Trimming removed 3 bases from V and 1 base from J, with 15 bases in between. From germline, CDR1 is KGHDR and CDR2 SFDVKD. The CDR3 runs 17 residues. The CDR3 DNA reads as TGTGCCACCAGTGATCCCAGCGGTCGGGACAGCAATCAGCCCCAGCATTTT. Its translation is CATSDPSGRDSNQPQHF.

A word on this clonotype: A much larger clone lies one base from this, so it may be a read error. The conserved final phenylalanine or tryptophan is absent from the CDR3, which likely points to a read error. This chain uses TRBV20-1 with TRBJ2-7; 10 nucleotides match TRBD2. Trimming took 4 bases from V and 3 from J; bases not matched to a gene: 6. Per the germline V gene, CDR1 is DFQATT and CDR2 is SNEGSKA (reference sequence). This CDR3 spans 14 amino acids. In nucleotides, the CDR3 is TGCAGTGCTAACCTAGCGGGGGCACACTACGAGCAGTACCTC. Its translation is CSANLAGAHYEQYL.

This clonotype was counted between two and nine times. The J gene is TRBJ2-2, the V gene TRBV10-3; weak D call: TRBD1 (5 bases). Germline V gives CDR1 ENHRY, CDR2 SYGVKD. The CDR3 has 15 amino acids. With 6 bases removed from V and 1 base from J, the gap between germline ends came to 12 bases. CDR3 nucleotide sequence: TGTGCCATCAGCCAAGGGGCAGAGAACACCGGGGAGCTGTTTTTT. Protein: CAISQGAENTGELFF.

In its sample, this clonotype was seen many times. V usage is TRBV7-9 and J usage is TRBJ2-3; 11 bases map to TRBD2. The germline gives CDR1 SEHNR, CDR2 FQNEAQ (reference sequence). CDR3 length: 17 amino acids. V trimming: 5 bases; J trimming: 6 bases; junction bases outside the gene matches: 13. CDR3 sequence reads: CASSAALLAGDTDTQYF. For the CDR3, the DNA is TGTGCCAGCAGCGCTGCCCTACTAGCGGGAGATACTGATACGCAGTATTTT.

This clonotype was picked up a small number of times. V is TRBV29-1 and J is TRBJ2-1, with 16 bases lining up with TRBD2. CDR1 and CDR2 (germline): SQVTM, ANQGSEA. The CDR3 contains 19 residues. The trim removed 4 bases at V and 7 bases at J, leaving 16 bases unmatched. CDR3 nucleotides: TGCAGCGTTGGAGCCGGGACTAGCGGGGGGGGGGTAATGATAAATGAGCAGTTCTTC. Protein: CSVGAGTSGGGVMINEQFF.

At least ten counts were recorded for this clonotype. The rearrangement links TRBV11-2 to TRBJ2-7; 7 nucleotides line up with TRBD2. The V gene's germline CDR1 is SGHAT and CDR2 FQNNGV. Trimming at V came to 4 bases and at J to 6 bases, leaving 15 bases not matched to a gene. The CDR3 covers 16 residues. CDR3 region: CASSSNSLARAGEQYF. CDR3 DNA: TGTGCCAGCAGCTCCAATTCACTAGCGCGGGCGGGCGAGCAGTACTTC.

The chain employs TRBV29-1 and TRBJ2-7; TRBD2 matches 11 bases. The J segment lost 4 bases and the V segment lost 7 bases, leaving 6 bases of the junction unmatched. CDR1 is SQVTM, CDR2 ANQGSEA, per germline. CDR3 length: 13 amino acids. The CDR3 protein is CSALAGGSYEQYF. CDR3 nucleotides: TGCAGCGCCTTAGCGGGAGGGTCTTACGAGCAGTACTTC.

This chain links TRBV29-1 with TRBJ1-1; possibly TRBD1 for D (5 bases). CDR1 SQVTM and CDR2 ANQGSEA come from the germline V gene. Trimming pared 0 bases from V and 8 bases from J, leaving 16 bases between. This CDR3 contains 14 residues. The CDR3 here is CSVEDPYGHPEAFF. Here the CDR3 DNA reads TGCAGCGTTGAAGACCCTTATGGACACCCGGAAGCTTTCTTT.

This clonotype appeared many times. The rearrangement joins TRBV7-9 to TRBJ2-2; D not certain. Per germline, CDR1 SEHNR and CDR2 FQNEAQ (reference sequence). V lost 4 bases to trimming and J lost 1 base, with 13 bases between them. The CDR3 runs to 16 residues. CDR3 sequence reads: CASSYEPDRNTGELFF. CDR3 in DNA: TGTGCCAGCAGCTACGAGCCCGACCGGAACACCGGGGAGCTGTTTTTT.

This clonotype was observed many times. The rearrangement links TRBV20-1 to TRBJ2-1, with TRBD2 matching over 12 bases. CDR1 and CDR2 from the germline V gene are DFQATT and SNEGSKA (reference sequence). Unmatched junction bases numbered 8, after V lost 0 bases and J lost 11 bases. CDR3 length: 15 residues. In DNA, the CDR3 is TGCAGTGCTAGAGATTGGGCTAGCGGGAGGGCCAAGCAGTTCTTC. The encoded protein is CSARDWASGRAKQFF.

CDR3 sequence: CASSLASESSYEQYF. CDR3 nucleotides: TGCGCCAGCAGCTTGGCTAGCGAAAGCTCCTACGAGCAGTACTTC. This rearrangement joins TRBV5-1 to TRBJ2-7; the D gene is possibly TRBD2 (6 bases). The CDR3 length is 15 residues. Trimming stripped 0 bases from V and 0 bases from J, with 10 bases between. Germline CDR1 is SGHRS and CDR2 is YFSETQ.

Ten or more counts support this clonotype. The rearrangement uses TRBV2 and TRBJ2-1; 8 bases align to TRBD1. Germline V gene sequence: CDR1 SNHLY, CDR2 FYNNEI. This CDR3 spans 15 amino acids. V lost 8 bases to trimming and J lost 7 bases; unmatched junction nucleotides: 13. DNA of the CDR3: TGTGCCAGCCGGGGAAGGACAGGGCCCGAGAATGAGCAGTTCTTC. It specifies CASRGRTGPENEQFF.

This clonotype was seen ten or more times. The CDR3 DNA is TGCGCCAGCAGCTTGCTCAGTTATAACACCGGGGAGCTGTTTTTT. Protein sequence: CASSLLSYNTGELFF. The V gene is TRBV5-1, the J gene TRBJ2-2, with no clear D. The V and J ends lost 1 base and 2 bases respectively, with 9 bases between them. CDR1 SGHRS and CDR2 YFSETQ come from the germline V gene. The CDR3 extends over 15 amino acids.

The V and J genes are TRBV7-9 and TRBJ2-7; D may correspond to TRBD1 or TRBD2 (5 bases each). This CDR3 has 18 residues. Trimming removed 2 bases from V and 2 bases from J, with 22 bases in between. Germline loops: CDR1 SEHNR, CDR2 FQNEAQ (reference sequence). The CDR3 nucleotides read TGTGCCAGCAGCTTAAGACAGTTGGGTCCGGGGATCCCCTACGAGCAGTACTTC. Its protein is CASSLRQLGPGIPYEQYF.

The table lists this clonotype with a few counts. This chain joins TRBV24-1 and TRBJ2-7; 8 nucleotides match TRBD1. CDR1 and CDR2 from the germline V gene are KGHDR and SFDVKD. V trimming: 3 bases; J trimming: 6 bases; junction bases outside the gene matches: 9. This CDR3 spans 15 amino acids. The CDR3 sequence is CATSDPSRTGSEQYF. The CDR3 region has the DNA TGTGCCACCAGTGATCCCAGTCGGACAGGGAGCGAGCAGTACTTC.

This clonotype has ten or more counts. The chain uses TRBV29-1 and TRBJ2-1, with TRBD2 identical over 8 bases. Germline loops: CDR1 SQVTM, CDR2 ANQGSEA. Trimming at V came to 6 bases and at J to 4 bases, leaving 5 bases not matched to a gene. The CDR3 consists of 13 residues. CDR3 in DNA: TGCAGCGTCGCACTAGCGGTTTACAATGAGCAGTTCTTC. It codes for CSVALAVYNEQFF.

This clonotype has just a few counts. The rearrangement uses TRBV19 and TRBJ1-3; 8 nucleotides agree with TRBD1. The CDR3 is made up of 15 amino acids. CDR1 LNHDA and CDR2 SQIVND come from the germline V gene (reference sequence). The V gene end was trimmed by 4 bases and the J gene end by 2 bases; junction bases not matched to a gene: 4. CDR3 nucleotide sequence: TGTGCCAGTAGTAACTCAGGGGGCCCTGGAAACACCATATATTTT. Protein sequence: CASSNSGGPGNTIYF. The full variable domain, its missing parts supplied by reference TRBV19 and TRBJ1-3, is DGGITQSPKYLFRKEGQNVTLSCEQNLNHDAMYWYRQDPGQGLRLIYYSQIVNDFQKGDIAEGYSVSREKKESFPLTVTSAQKNPTAFYLCASSNSGGPGNTIYFGEGSWLTVV.

This clonotype was observed a handful of times. This chain links TRBV5-1 with TRBJ2-5; D may be TRBD2 (6 bases). The CDR3 loop spans 17 amino acids. V was shortened by 3 bases and J by 3 bases, with 21 bases between the two germline ends. Germline assignment: CDR1 SGHRS and CDR2 YFSETQ. CDR3 bases: TGCGCCAGCAGCTCACCTAGCGAAGTCTGGACCAAAGAGACCCAGTACTTC. Its translation is CASSSPSEVWTKETQYF.

As regards this clonotype: A much larger clone differs by one base, so this may be a read error. The V and J genes are TRBV11-3 and TRBJ2-7, with D maybe TRBD2 (6 bases). CDR1 and CDR2 (germline): SGHNT, YENEEA. The CDR3 has 15 residues. V gave up 8 bases and J gave up 8 bases, with 25 bases separating them. CDR3 sequence: CASRRGRGSLHKQYF. For the CDR3, the DNA is TGTGCCAGCCGCCGCGGACGGGGGAGTCTCCACAAGCAGTACTTC. The full variable domain, with the rest looked up from reference TRBV11-3 and TRBJ2-7, is EAGVVQSPRYKIIEKKQPVAFWCNPISGHNTLYWYLQNLGQGPELLIRYENEEAVDDSQLPKDRFSAERLKGVDSTLKIQPAELGDSAVYLCASRRGRGSLHKQYFGPGTRLTVT.

This clonotype was recorded many times. V is TRBV7-9 and J is TRBJ2-3, with a weak D call TRBD1 (5 bases). Trimming took off 6 bases at V and 0 bases at J, with 16 bases between the two ends. The germline V gene has CDR1 SEHNR and CDR2 FQNEAQ (reference sequence). There are 16 residues in the CDR3. The CDR3 region has the DNA TGTGCCAGCAGTACTGAGGAACAGGCTAGCACAGATACGCAGTATTTT. Its protein product is CASSTEEQASTDTQYF.

The table lists this clonotype with many counts. This sequence joins TRBV20-1 and TRBJ1-1, with D tentatively TRBD1 (6 bases). This CDR3 region has 18 residues. The germline CDR1 and CDR2 sequences are DFQATT and SNEGSKA (reference sequence). Trimming removed 0 bases at V and 0 bases at J, with 20 bases between. CDR3: CSAREPPRTAKMNTEAFF. CDR3 bases: TGCAGTGCTAGAGAACCGCCCAGGACAGCCAAAATGAACACTGAAGCTTTCTTT.

The chain employs TRBV13 and TRBJ2-1, with D hard to call. The CDR3 runs to 15 residues. Germline lookup yields CDR1 PRHDT and CDR2 FYEKMQ (reference sequence). Trimming removed 0 bases at V and 0 bases at J, with 6 bases between. CDR3 in DNA: TGTGCCAGCAGCTTAGGCCTCCTCTCCTACAATGAGCAGTTCTTC. It encodes CASSLGLLSYNEQFF.

Many counts were recorded for this clonotype. V usage is TRBV28 and J usage is TRBJ1-5; 7 nucleotides align to TRBD1. Germline V CDR1 and CDR2: MDHEN, SYDVKM. Losses at the gene ends were 5 bases for V and 11 bases for J; bases not matched to a gene: 9. This CDR3 spans 13 amino acids. The DNA for the CDR3 is TGTGCCAGCAGTGACAGGGTACATGAATCCCAGCATTTT. It yields the protein CASSDRVHESQHF.

This clonotype occurred many times. The chain uses TRBV6-2 or TRBV6-3 and TRBJ1-5; maybe TRBD1 (6 bases). Trimming removed 5 bases from V and 5 bases from J, with 13 bases in between. CDR3 size: 14 residues. The germline V gene encodes CDR1 MNHEY and CDR2 SVGEGT. The DNA of the CDR3 is TGTGCCAGCAGTACCGACAGGAGTTATCAGCCCCAGCATTTT. This encodes CASSTDRSYQPQHF.